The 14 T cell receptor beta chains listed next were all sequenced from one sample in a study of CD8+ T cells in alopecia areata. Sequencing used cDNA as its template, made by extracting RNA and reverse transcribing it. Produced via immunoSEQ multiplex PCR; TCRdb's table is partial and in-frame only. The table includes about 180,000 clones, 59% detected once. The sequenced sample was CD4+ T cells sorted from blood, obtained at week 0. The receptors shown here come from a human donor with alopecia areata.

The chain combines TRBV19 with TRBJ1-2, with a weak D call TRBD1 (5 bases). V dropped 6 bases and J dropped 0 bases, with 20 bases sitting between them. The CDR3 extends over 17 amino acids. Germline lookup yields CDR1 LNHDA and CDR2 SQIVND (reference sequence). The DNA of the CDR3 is TGTGCCAGTAGCATCCTCCCTGGGACGGGAGCTAACTATGGCTACACCTTC. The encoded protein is CASSILPGTGANYGYTF.

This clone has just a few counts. The DNA of the CDR3 is TGTGCCAGCAGCCAAGGAGGGGGGAAAGAGACCCAGTACTTC. It codes for CASSQGGGKETQYF. The chain links TRBV4-2 to TRBJ2-5, with D perhaps being TRBD1 or TRBD2 (6 bases each). CDR1 and CDR2 (germline): LGHNA, YNFKEQ. V was pared by 1 base and J by 3 bases, with 9 bases between. The CDR3 has 14 amino acids.

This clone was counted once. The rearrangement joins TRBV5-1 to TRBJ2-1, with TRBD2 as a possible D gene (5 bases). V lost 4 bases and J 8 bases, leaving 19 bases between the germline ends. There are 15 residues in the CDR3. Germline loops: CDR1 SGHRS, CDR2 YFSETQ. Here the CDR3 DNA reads TGCGCCAGCAGCGGCGGGCAGACAAGTAGCCATGAGCAGTTCTTC. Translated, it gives CASSGGQTSSHEQFF. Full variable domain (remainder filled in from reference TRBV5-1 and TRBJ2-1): KAGVTQTPRYLIKTRGQQVTLSCSPISGHRSVSWYQQTPGQGLQFLFEYFSETQRNKGNFPGRFSGRQFSNSRSEMNVSTLELGDSALYLCASSGGQTSSHEQFFGPGTRLTVL.

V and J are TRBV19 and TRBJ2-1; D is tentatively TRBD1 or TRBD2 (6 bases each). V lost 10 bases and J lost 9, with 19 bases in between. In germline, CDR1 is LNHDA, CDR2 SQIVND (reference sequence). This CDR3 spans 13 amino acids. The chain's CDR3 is CATTPEGGSEQFF. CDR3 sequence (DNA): TGTGCCACCACCCCTGAGGGGGGCAGTGAGCAGTTCTTC.

The CDR3 region is CASSDVGQNEKLFF. CDR3 sequence (DNA): TGTGCCAGCAGCGACGTTGGACAGAATGAAAAACTGTTTTTT. The chain joins TRBV5-6 to TRBJ1-4; the D gene is possibly TRBD1 (6 bases). The germline V gene has CDR1 SGHDT and CDR2 YYEEEE. This CDR3 has 14 amino acids. Trimming took off 4 bases at V and 5 bases at J, with 12 bases between the two ends.

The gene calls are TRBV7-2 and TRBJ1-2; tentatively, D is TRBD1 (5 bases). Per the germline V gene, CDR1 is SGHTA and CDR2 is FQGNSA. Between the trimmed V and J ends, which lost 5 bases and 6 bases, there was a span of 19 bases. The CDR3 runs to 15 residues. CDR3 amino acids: CASSDPGRGLDGYTF. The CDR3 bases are TGTGCCAGCAGCGATCCCGGTCGGGGGTTAGATGGCTACACCTTC. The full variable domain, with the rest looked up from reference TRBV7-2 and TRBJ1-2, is GAGVSQSPSNKVTEKGKDVELRCDPISGHTALYWYRQSLGQGLEFLIYFQGNSAPDKSGLPSDRFSAERTGGSVSTLTIQRTQQEDSAVYLCASSDPGRGLDGYTFGSGTRLTVV.

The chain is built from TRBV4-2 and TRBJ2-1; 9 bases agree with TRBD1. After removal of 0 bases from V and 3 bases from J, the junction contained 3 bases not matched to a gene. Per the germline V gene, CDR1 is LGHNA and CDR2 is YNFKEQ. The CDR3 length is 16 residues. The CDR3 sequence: CASSQEGTGHYNEQFF. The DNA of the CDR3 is TGTGCCAGCAGCCAAGAGGGGACAGGGCACTACAATGAGCAGTTCTTC.

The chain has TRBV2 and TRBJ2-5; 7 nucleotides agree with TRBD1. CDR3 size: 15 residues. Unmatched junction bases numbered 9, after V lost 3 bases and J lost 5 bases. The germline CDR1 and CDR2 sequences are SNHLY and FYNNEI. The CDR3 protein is CASSDRPGGRETQYF. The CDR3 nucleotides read TGTGCCAGCAGTGATCGGCCAGGGGGTAGGGAGACCCAGTACTTC.

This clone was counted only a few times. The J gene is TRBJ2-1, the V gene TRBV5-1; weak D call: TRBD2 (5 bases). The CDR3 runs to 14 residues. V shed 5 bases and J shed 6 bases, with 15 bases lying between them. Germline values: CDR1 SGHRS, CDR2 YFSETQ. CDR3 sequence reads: CASSAGGRLNEQFF. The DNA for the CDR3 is TGCGCCAGCAGTGCAGGAGGACGGCTCAATGAGCAGTTCTTC.

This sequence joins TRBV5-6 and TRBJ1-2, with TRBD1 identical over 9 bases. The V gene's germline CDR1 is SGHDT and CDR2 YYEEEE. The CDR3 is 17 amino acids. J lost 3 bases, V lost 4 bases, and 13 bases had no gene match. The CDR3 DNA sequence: TGTGCCAGCAGCCCTGTTCTCCGCCGGGACAGGGACTATGGCTACACCTTC. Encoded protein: CASSPVLRRDRDYGYTF.

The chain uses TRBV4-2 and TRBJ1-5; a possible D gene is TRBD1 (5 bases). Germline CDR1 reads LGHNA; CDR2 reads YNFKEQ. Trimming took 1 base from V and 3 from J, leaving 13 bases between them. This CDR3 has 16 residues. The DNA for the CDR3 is TGTGCCAGCAGCCAAGGAGTAGCGGGGGACAATCAGCCCCAGCATTTT. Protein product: CASSQGVAGDNQPQHF.

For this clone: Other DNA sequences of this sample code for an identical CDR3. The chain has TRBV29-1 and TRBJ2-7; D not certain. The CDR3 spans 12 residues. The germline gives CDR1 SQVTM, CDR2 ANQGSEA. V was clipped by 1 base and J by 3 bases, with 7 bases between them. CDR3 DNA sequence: TGCAGCGTTGAAGGGAGCAGCTACGAGCAGTACTTC. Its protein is CSVEGSSYEQYF.

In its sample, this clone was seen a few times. In nucleotides, the CDR3 is TGTGCCAGCAGTGAAGTAGGGGAGACCCAGTACTTC. The encoded protein is CASSEVGETQYF. The chain couples TRBV2 to TRBJ2-5, with D uncertain. The CDR3 loop spans 12 amino acids. Between the trimmed V and J ends, which lost 1 base and 5 bases, there was a span of 5 bases. CDR1 is SNHLY and CDR2 is FYNNEI in the germline V gene.

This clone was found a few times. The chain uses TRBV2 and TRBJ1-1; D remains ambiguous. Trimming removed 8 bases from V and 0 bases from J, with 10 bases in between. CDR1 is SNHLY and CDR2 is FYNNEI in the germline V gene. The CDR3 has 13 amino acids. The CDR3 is CASFLEVNTEAFF. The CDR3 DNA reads TGTGCCAGCTTCTTGGAGGTGAACACTGAAGCTTTCTTT.